This T cell receptor beta chain stems from a study of T-cell memory formation after mild COVID-19. Study at large: TCR clusters were mostly confined to one donor each. Notes on the study in general: Pre-infection memory showed some responding clones, and this suggested that cross-reactive memory joined. Later expanders leaned toward CD4+, whereas clones contracting from day 15 to 85 were balanced CD4/CD8.

On this clonotype itself: The antigen is not known.

TCRalpha and TCRbeta libraries used 5'RACE with constant-segment primers and UMIs. TCRdb itself ran the 5' RACE reads through MiXCR, one entry per CDR3 protein. The repertoire holds approximately 100,000 distinct CDR3 sequences, with over 15% as singletons. This clonotype was sampled from an adult woman who had mild COVID-19 (a few samples of this study predate the infection). Cell type and time point are not known. Sequencing was performed on PBMCs or a T cell subset sorted from them (not recorded which).

The CDR3 sequence is CASSSPPGLPEAFF. The CDR3 DNA follows: TGTGCCAGCAGTTCACCACCGGGATTGCCTGAAGCTTTCTTT. The chain couples TRBV12-3 or TRBV12-4 to TRBJ1-1; unclear D gene. V was trimmed by 4 bases and J by 6 bases, leaving 15 bases between them. The CDR3 length is 14 residues.